The rows below give T cell receptor beta chains drawn from one sample of a study of blood T cell repertoires in COVID-19. Generated by immunoSEQ multiplex PCR, the TCRdb table keeps only in-frame clones and is missing some. The sample includes about 96,000 clones, about 90% of them seen just once. The sequenced material came from peripheral blood. These receptors came from a human donor with COVID-19, enrolled during active disease. The donor label of this sample is uncertain. Each CDR3 is given with its conserved first and last residue. Fields, in order: D gene, J gene, V gene, clone size, CDR3 DNA, CDR3 protein. The D gene is left open where the match is weak. Size is omitted from some rows. Given values are once, few, many or a class for expanded clones.

TRBD2 | TRBJ2-5 | TRBV5-1 | - | TGCGCCAGCAGCTTGGCCCCGGGGGGGGAGGCCCAGTACTTC | CASSLAPGGEAQYF
- | TRBJ1-5 | TRBV25-1 | - | TGTGCCAGCAGGGGGGGGGCAGATGGGAGCAATCAGCCCCAGCATTTT | CASRGGADGSNQPQHF
TRBD1 | TRBJ1-1 | TRBV4-2 | few | TGTGCCAGCAGTCGGAGGGGACAGGGGACTGAAGCTTTCTTT | CASSRRGQGTEAFF
TRBD2 | TRBJ2-2 | TRBV7-8 | - | TGTGCCAGCAGCTTGATGGGGCGGGAGGGGGCCGACACCGGGGAGCTGTTTTTT | CASSLMGREGADTGELFF
- | TRBJ2-5 | TRBV3-1/TRBV3-2 | once | TGTGCCAGCAGCCAGAGCAGGCTAGAGACCCAGTACTTC | CASSQSRLETQYF
TRBD2 | TRBJ2-7 | TRBV7-7 | - | TGTGCCAGCAGCTTAGCCGGGGGGTCCTACGAGCAGTACTTC | CASSLAGGSYEQYF
- | TRBJ2-5 | TRBV11-3 | - | TGTGCCAGCAGCTTAGGGGCCCAAGAGACCCAGTACTTC | CASSLGAQETQYF
- | TRBJ2-5 | TRBV5-6 | - | TGTGCCAGCAGAACCGTCCATCAGGGTTGGGAGACCCAGTACTTC | CASRTVHQGWETQYF
- | TRBJ1-5 | TRBV12-5 | - | TGTGCTAGTGGTTTGCTGTCTGGGGAGGCCCAGCATTTT | CASGLLSGEAQHF
TRBD1 | TRBJ2-2 | TRBV9 | - | TGTGCCAGCAGCCCTTACACAGGGGGCCCCGGGGGCACCGGGGAGCTGTTTTTT | CASSPYTGGPGGTGELFF
TRBD1 | TRBJ2-5 | TRBV11-2 | - | TGTGCCAGCAGCTTATCCACGACAGGGGTGGAGACCCAGTACTTC | CASSLSTTGVETQYF
TRBD2 | TRBJ2-2 | TRBV4-2 | - | TGTGCCAGCAGCCAAGAAATGACTAGCGGGGGCCTGGCGAACACCGGGGAGCTGTTTTTT | CASSQEMTSGGLANTGELFF
- | TRBJ2-7 | TRBV29-1 | once | TGCAGCGTTGCCCACCCTACCACTCTATTCTACGAGCAGTACTTC | CSVAHPTTLFYEQYF